This T cell receptor (beta chain) was identified in a study of blood T cell repertoires in COVID-19. On the study more broadly: Donors in the United States, Italy and Spain gave samples during acute or convalescent COVID-19. PBMCs, B-cell-depleted T cells, or T cells provided the cDNA or gDNA that made up the material.

In the source study's methods: Amplifying reference gene primers gave estimates of nucleated cell counts. The repertoire was sequenced with immunoSEQ multiplex PCR; TCRdb's copy has only in-frame clones and lacks some. V, J and clone size reflect that table, while D and trimming were determined from the DNA. This sample has some 240,000 clones; approximately 86% occur once, and the top ten carry around 6.9%. Germline V gives CDR1 SGHTA, CDR2 FQGNSA. V shed 6 bases and J 8 bases; nucleotides not matched to a gene: 7. The CDR3 loop spans 14 amino acids. This sequence joins TRBV7-2 and TRBJ1-3; 10 positions agree with TRBD1. The clonotype comes from a man in his sixties who had recovered from COVID-19. The sequencing input was peripheral blood. CDR3 nucleotide sequence: TGTGCCAGCAGTCGACAGGGGGCTATGGACACCATATATTTT. Translating gives CASSRQGAMDTIYF.